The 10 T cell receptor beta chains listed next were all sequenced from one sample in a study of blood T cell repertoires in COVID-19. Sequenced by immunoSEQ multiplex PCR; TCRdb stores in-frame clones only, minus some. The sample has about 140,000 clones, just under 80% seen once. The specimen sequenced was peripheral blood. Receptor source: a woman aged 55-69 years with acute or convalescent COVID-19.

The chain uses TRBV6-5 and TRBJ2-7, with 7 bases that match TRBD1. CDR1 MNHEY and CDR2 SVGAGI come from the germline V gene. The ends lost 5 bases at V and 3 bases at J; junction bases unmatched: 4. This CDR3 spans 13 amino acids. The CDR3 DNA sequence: TGTGCCAGCAGTCGACAGGGCCTCTACGAGCAGTACTTC. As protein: CASSRQGLYEQYF.

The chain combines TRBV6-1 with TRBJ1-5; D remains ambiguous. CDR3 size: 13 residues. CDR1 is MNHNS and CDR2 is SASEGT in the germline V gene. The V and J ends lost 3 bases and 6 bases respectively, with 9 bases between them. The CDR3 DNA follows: TGTGCCAGCAGTGATGGGCGAGCTCAGCCCCAGCATTTT. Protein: CASSDGRAQPQHF.

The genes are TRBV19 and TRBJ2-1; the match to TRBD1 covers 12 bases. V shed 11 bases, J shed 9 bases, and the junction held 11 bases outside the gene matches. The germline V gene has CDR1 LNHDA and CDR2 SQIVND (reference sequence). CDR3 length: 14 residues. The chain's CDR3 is CAGTTGTGGVEQFF. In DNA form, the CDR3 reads TGTGCCGGGACTACCGGGACAGGGGGCGTTGAGCAGTTCTTC.

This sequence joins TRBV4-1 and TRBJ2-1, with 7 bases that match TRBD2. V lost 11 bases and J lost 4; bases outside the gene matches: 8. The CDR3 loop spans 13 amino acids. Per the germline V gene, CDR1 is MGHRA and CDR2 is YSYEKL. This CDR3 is CASQASGYNEQFF. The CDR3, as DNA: TGCGCCTCCCAGGCTAGCGGATACAATGAGCAGTTCTTC.

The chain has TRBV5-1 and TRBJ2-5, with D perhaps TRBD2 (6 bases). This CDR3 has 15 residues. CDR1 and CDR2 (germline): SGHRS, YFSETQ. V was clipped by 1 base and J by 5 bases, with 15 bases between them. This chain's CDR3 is CASSLQDGGRETQYF. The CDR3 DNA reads TGCGCCAGCAGCTTGCAGGATGGAGGGCGGGAGACCCAGTACTTC.

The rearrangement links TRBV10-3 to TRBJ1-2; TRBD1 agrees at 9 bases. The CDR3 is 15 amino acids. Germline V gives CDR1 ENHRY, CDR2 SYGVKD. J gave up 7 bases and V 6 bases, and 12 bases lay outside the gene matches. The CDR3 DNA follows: TGTGCCATCAGACCTCCGGGGACAGGGTCTGCTGGCTACACCTTC. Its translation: CAIRPPGTGSAGYTF.

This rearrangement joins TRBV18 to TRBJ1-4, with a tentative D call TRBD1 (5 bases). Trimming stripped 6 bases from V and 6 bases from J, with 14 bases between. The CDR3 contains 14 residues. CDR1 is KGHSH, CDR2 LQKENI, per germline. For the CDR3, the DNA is TGTGCCAGCTCCCCGCGGGGGGTGGATGAAAAACTGTTTTTT. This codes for CASSPRGVDEKLFF.

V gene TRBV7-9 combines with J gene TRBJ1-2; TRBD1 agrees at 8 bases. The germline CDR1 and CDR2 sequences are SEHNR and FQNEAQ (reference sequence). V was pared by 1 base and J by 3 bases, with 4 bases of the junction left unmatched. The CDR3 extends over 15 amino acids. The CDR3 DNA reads TGTGCCAGCAGCTTAGGGCTCAGGGGGCACTATGGCTACACCTTC. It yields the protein CASSLGLRGHYGYTF.

This CDR3 reads CAWSVSDNSPLHF. CDR3 nucleotide sequence: TGTGCCTGGAGTGTATCGGATAATTCACCCCTCCACTTT. J is TRBJ1-6 and V is TRBV30; D call uncertain. Per the germline V gene, CDR1 is GTSNPN and CDR2 is SVGIG (reference sequence). Trimming removed 0 bases at V and 5 bases at J, with 5 bases between. The CDR3 sequence is 13 residues long.

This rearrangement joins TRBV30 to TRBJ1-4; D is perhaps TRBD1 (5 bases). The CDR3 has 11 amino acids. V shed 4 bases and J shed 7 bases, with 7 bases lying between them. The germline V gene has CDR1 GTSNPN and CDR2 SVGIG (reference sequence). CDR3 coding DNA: TGTGCCTGGAAAGGGGTTGAAAAACTGTTTTTT. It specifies CAWKGVEKLFF.